This T cell receptor (beta chain) was retrieved from a study of T cells in Graves' hyperthyroidism and ophthalmopathy (dated by TCRdb to between 2018 and 2021). In terms of the full investigation: Peripheral blood samples were taken at the time of initial diagnosis, prior to any treatment. Prospective prediction of ophthalmopathy was tested in an independent validation cohort of fewer than 20 hyperthyroidism patients and 17 patients who later progressed to ophthalmopathy. TCR V-J signatures able to tell the groups apart were searched for in a discovery cohort of 90 to 100 patients, of whom more than 40 had Graves' ophthalmopathy and 55 to 60 had stable Graves' hyperthyroidism. After blood sampling, hyperthyroidism patients were treated with methimazole at a starting dose of 30 mg daily, and ophthalmopathy patients were treated with high-dose intravenous methylprednisolone. The 100 or so discovery patients were divided at random into training and test sets in a 7:3 ratio. TCR Vbeta CDR3 sequencing of 120 to 150 peripheral blood samples (more than 40 ophthalmopathy, 75 or so hyperthyroidism and around 17 progressor patients) is reported in the paper. In addition, the study compared T-cell repertoires in thyroid tissue and in blood from five to seven Graves' hyperthyroidism patients. Results and caveats for the whole study, not just this receptor: Most expanded thyroid clonotypes (frequency above 0.001) were also detected in blood, suggesting blood repertoires may reflect thyroid immune responses. During validation, the model predicted progression to ophthalmopathy a median of approximately 6 months ahead of onset, with around 71% sensitivity and almost 75% specificity. In cross-validation, a model built on a 13 V-J signature told ophthalmopathy apart from stable hyperthyroidism with 85% to 90% sensitivity and approximately 84% specificity, and in testing the same model reached 80%/75%. Sample size was not statistically predetermined, and investigators were not blinded to group allocation.

TCR beta CDR3 regions were amplified from RNA transcripts. A first-round RT-PCR of the TCR CDR3 used the HTBI primer set with the Qiagen OneStep RT-PCR kit. Libraries were constructed in a second round of multiplex PCR, after which size selection and purification were carried out. Paired-end sequencing of the libraries was performed with 100 bp reads on an Illumina HiSeq2000. Per the source publication's procedure: Raw data were processed with SOAPnuke, discarding reads with adapters, uncalled bases, mean Phred below 15, or no exact constant-primer or identifier match. COPE v1.2.5 was used to merge the high-quality paired reads, and each unique nucleotide sequence was defined as a clonotype. MiTCR v1.1 was used to align clonotypes to the IMGT TRBV, TRBD and TRBJ reference segments. Analysis was restricted to V-J combinations with a frequency above 0.0001, which covered just over 98% of repertoires. A TCS score was defined as the ratio of F50 (clonal expansion) to E x V (chaos), with BLOSUM62-based TCRdist applied between CDR3 peptides within each V-J. Welch's t-statistics and random forest reduced around 520 V-J features to about 12, which were used in a naive Bayes classifier (R e1071). Using fastp at Q25 and MiXCR, TCRdb reprocessed the public reads and kept productive beta chains. Rows are unified per CDR3 protein, each entry keeping the most common DNA and genes. The V and J calls shown here were made by TCRdb, not taken from the authors' results. This sample gives hundreds of thousands of distinct CDR3 sequences in total; approximately 14% of them show up just once. Roughly an eighth of the sample goes to the ten largest clones.

A word on this clonotype: It lacks a known antigen. Within one base of it there is no much larger clone, and no base qualities were kept.

Graves' hyperthyroidism was defined as stable when no progression to ophthalmopathy occurred over 18 months of follow-up. Hyperthyroidism patients were newly diagnosed, had a disease duration of under 2 months, and were aged 18 to 65 years. The study excluded patients with uncontrolled infections, other autoimmune diseases, pregnancy or lactation. Diagnoses relied on clinical symptoms, serum thyroxine and TRAb, thyroid ultrasound and orbital computed tomography. PBMCs were separated from roughly 10 ml of fresh peripheral blood using Ficoll-Paque density gradient centrifugation. Trizol reagent was used to extract total RNA, and RNA quality was then checked on an Agilent 2100 Bioanalyzer. The sample comprised blood. The sequence derives from a young woman with Graves' hyperthyroidism.

The base sequence is TGTGCCAGCAGCCAAGCAGGGACTTCGGGGGCCAACGTCCTGACTTTC. Its protein product is CASSQAGTSGANVLTF. This chain joins TRBV3-1 to TRBJ2-6; the D gene is possibly TRBD2, with 6 bases matching. V is pared back by 1 base and J by 4 bases, with 11 bases lying between the germline termini. Sequences LGHDT (CDR1) and YNNKEL (CDR2) are obtained from the germline V gene (reference sequence). From the cysteine up to the phenylalanine, the CDR3 has a length of 16 residues. Only CDR3 DNA is held: 48 bases, read in frame from base 1.